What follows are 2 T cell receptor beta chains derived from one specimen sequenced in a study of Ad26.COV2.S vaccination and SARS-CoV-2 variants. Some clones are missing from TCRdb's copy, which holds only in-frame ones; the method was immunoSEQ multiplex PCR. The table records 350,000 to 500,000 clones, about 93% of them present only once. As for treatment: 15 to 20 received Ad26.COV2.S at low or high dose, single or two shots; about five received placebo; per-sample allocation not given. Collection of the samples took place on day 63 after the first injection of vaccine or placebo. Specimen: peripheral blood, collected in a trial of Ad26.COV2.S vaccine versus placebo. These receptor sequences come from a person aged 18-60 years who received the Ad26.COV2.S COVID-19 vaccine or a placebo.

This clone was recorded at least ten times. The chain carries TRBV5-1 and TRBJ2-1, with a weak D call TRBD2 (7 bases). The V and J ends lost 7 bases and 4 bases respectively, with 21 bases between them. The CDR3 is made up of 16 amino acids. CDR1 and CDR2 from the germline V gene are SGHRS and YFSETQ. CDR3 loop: CASAGDRSGIYNEQFF. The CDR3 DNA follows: TGCGCCAGCGCGGGAGACAGGTCGGGAATATACAATGAGCAGTTCTTC.

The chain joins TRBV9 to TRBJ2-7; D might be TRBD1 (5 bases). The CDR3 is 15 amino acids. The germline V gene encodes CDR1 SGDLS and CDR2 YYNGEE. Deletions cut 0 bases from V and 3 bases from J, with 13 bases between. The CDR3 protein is CASSVGSTGHYEQYF. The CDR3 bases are TGTGCCAGCAGCGTAGGAAGTACAGGTCACTACGAGCAGTACTTC.